This TCR beta chain was recovered during a study of cytomegalovirus exposure and HLA in healthy donors. Healthy bone marrow donors made up the cohort. PCR was performed using 60 Vbeta and 13 Jbeta primers. Clones were sequenced by immunoSEQ multiplex PCR, and TCRdb holds only the in-frame ones, with some missing. Altogether 150,000 to 200,000 clones are present, roughly 80% being singletons, with the ten largest covering almost 7%. This receptor was taken from a man in his thirties or forties in good health and CMV-seropositive. Source material: PBMCs.

CDR3 protein: CASSFSTGPSSGNTIYF. CDR3 in DNA: TGTGCCAGCAGTTTCTCCACAGGGCCTTCCTCTGGAAACACCATATATTTT. The chain employs TRBV28 and TRBJ1-3; D perhaps matches TRBD1 (6 bases). V was trimmed by 3 bases and J by 0 bases, leaving 15 bases between them. The CDR3 runs to 17 residues. CDR1 MDHEN and CDR2 SYDVKM come from the germline V gene.